The 8 T cell receptor beta chains presented below share a single source sample, sequenced in a study of shared T cell receptors in the human thymus (dated by TCRdb to 2020 to 2022). Libraries were prepared through the immunoSEQ multiplex PCR assay. Entries here come from immuneACCESS through TCRdb and include only in-frame sequences with V and J called. Some clones fail to appear in such tables; in the studies checked, an unresolved V gene covers under half of the shortfall, and the cause of the remainder is unknown. In all, the sample holds hundreds of thousands of clones, and approximately 87% of those were seen once. The ten largest clones add up to 0.0095% to 0.011% of the sample. A further study also used this sample, focusing on human thymus T cells.

Sequencing was carried out using thymocytes. Receptor source: a boy under three years old with a congenital heart defect. Donor details come from another sample of the same person, matched by shared clones.

The rearrangement uses TRBV9 and TRBJ2-5; 8 bases fit TRBD2. Trimming at V came to 0 bases and at J to 1 base, leaving 8 bases not matched to a gene. The CDR3 has 17 amino acids. The V gene's germline CDR1 is SGDLS and CDR2 YYNGEE. The CDR3 sequence: CASSVAESGSGQETQYF. The CDR3, as DNA: TGTGCCAGCAGCGTAGCAGAAAGCGGGAGTGGCCAAGAGACCCAGTACTTC.

The CDR3 region has the DNA TGTGCCACCAGCAGAGATCCGGGAGGGAGGGCTAACTATGGCTACACCTTC. This encodes CATSRDPGGRANYGYTF. The chain is built from TRBV15 and TRBJ1-2; unclear D gene. Trimming stripped 0 bases from V and 0 bases from J, with 14 bases between. Germline loops: CDR1 LNHNV, CDR2 YYDKDF (reference sequence). CDR3 length: 17 residues.

This chain links TRBV9 with TRBJ2-3; weak D call: TRBD1 (5 bases). The CDR3 loop spans 15 amino acids. From germline, CDR1 is SGDLS and CDR2 YYNGEE. The V gene lost 0 bases and the J gene lost 4 bases, with 12 bases spanning the gap. This chain's CDR3 is CASSVEGRGSDTQYF. The CDR3 nucleotides are TGTGCCAGCAGCGTAGAAGGAAGGGGCTCAGATACGCAGTATTTT.

The V gene is TRBV9, the J gene TRBJ1-3, with D possibly matching TRBD1 (6 bases). The CDR3 runs 18 residues. Trimming stripped 4 bases from V and 0 bases from J, with 20 bases between. Looked up from germline, CDR1 is SGDLS and CDR2 is YYNGEE. Here the CDR3 reads CASSPRGDKGGSGNTIYF. As DNA, the CDR3 is TGTGCCAGCAGCCCCCGTGGGGATAAAGGGGGCTCTGGAAACACCATATATTTT.

The chain is built from TRBV11-2 and TRBJ2-7, with a weak D call TRBD1 (6 bases). CDR3 length equals 16 residues. Germline values: CDR1 SGHAT, CDR2 FQNNGV. V gave up 4 bases and J gave up 4 bases, with 20 bases separating them. Written as DNA, the CDR3 is TGTGCCAGCAGCTCCACTCGAGGCAGGGGAAAGTACGAGCAGTACTTC. Translated, it gives CASSSTRGRGKYEQYF.

V and J are TRBV6-4 and TRBJ2-7, with D possibly TRBD2 on 6 matching bases. The CDR3 has 16 amino acids. The V gene's germline CDR1 is MRHNA and CDR2 SNTAGT. The germline V and J ends were trimmed by 7 bases and 4 bases, with 23 bases remaining between them. Here the CDR3 reads CASNHSGGNEIYEQYF. In DNA form, the CDR3 reads TGTGCCAGCAACCACTCTGGAGGGAATGAAATTTACGAGCAGTACTTC.

This clone was counted a single time. The chain joins TRBV4-1 to TRBJ2-1, with 8 bases matching TRBD2. CDR3 length equals 16 residues. CDR1 is MGHRA, CDR2 YSYEKL, per germline. V dropped 0 bases and J dropped 4; count of bases not matched to a gene: 5. The DNA for the CDR3 is TGCGCCAGCAGCCAAGATAGCGGGGAGGGGTACAATGAGCAGTTCTTC. Protein sequence: CASSQDSGEGYNEQFF.

The chain has TRBV14 and TRBJ2-7; D is unclear. Germline CDR1 SGHDN, CDR2 FVKESK. The CDR3 extends over 12 amino acids. V was shortened by 4 bases and J by 6 bases, with 10 bases between the two germline ends. This CDR3 is CASSPRLPEQYF. Written as DNA, the CDR3 is TGTGCCAGCAGCCCCAGGTTACCCGAGCAGTACTTC.